These 19 T cell receptor beta chains were all obtained from the same sample, sequenced in a study of blood T cell repertoires in COVID-19. Sequenced by immunoSEQ multiplex PCR; TCRdb stores in-frame clones only, minus some. The sample has about 160,000 clones; about 80% are singletons. Sequenced material: peripheral blood. These TCRs come from a woman of 80 years or more with acute or convalescent COVID-19.

The chain recombines TRBV30 with TRBJ1-5; TRBD1 is a possible D gene (6 bases). Germline V lookup: CDR1 GTSNPN, CDR2 SVGIG (reference sequence). Trimming removed 3 bases at V and 0 bases at J, with 12 bases between. CDR3 length: 15 residues. The CDR3 DNA is TGTGCCTGGAGCGAAGGACAGCGTAGCAATCAGCCCCAGCATTTT. Amino acid sequence: CAWSEGQRSNQPQHF.

This clone was seen a handful of times. The CDR3 sequence is CATSRGGSETDTQYF. DNA for the CDR3: TGTGCCACCAGTAGAGGTGGGAGTGAGACAGATACGCAGTATTTT. J is TRBJ2-3 and V is TRBV24-1; D might be TRBD2 (5 bases). The CDR3 runs 15 residues. The V and J ends lost 6 bases and 3 bases respectively, with 15 bases between them. Germline CDR1 KGHDR, CDR2 SFDVKD.

V and J are TRBV7-9 and TRBJ2-5, with 11 bases fitting TRBD1. The CDR3 consists of 15 residues. Germline V gene lookup returns CDR1 SEHNR and CDR2 FQNEAQ (reference sequence). The V gene end was trimmed by 5 bases and the J gene end by 4 bases; junction bases not matched to a gene: 6. The CDR3 region has the DNA TGTGCCAGCAGCCCCGGACAGGGGGCTCGAGAGACCCAGTACTTC. Protein sequence: CASSPGQGARETQYF.

This chain uses TRBV18 with TRBJ1-2, with D tentatively TRBD1 (5 bases). This CDR3 has 13 amino acids. CDR1 KGHSH and CDR2 LQKENI come from the germline V gene. The V end lost 3 bases, the J end lost 6 bases, and 11 bases lay between the germline ends. The CDR3 region has the DNA TGTGCCAGCTCACCCCAGGGCGGGAATGGCTACACCTTC. Amino acid sequence: CASSPQGGNGYTF.

The gene calls are TRBV12-5 and TRBJ2-3; D remains ambiguous. This CDR3 contains 14 residues. The germline gives CDR1 LGHNT, CDR2 FRNRAP. V gave up 7 bases and J gave up 5 bases, with 16 bases separating them. The CDR3 bases are TGTGCTAGTGCCCCCTCCTCAGGCGTAGATACGCAGTATTTT. Residues: CASAPSSGVDTQYF.

V is TRBV2 and J is TRBJ2-1; 11 bases line up with TRBD2. There are 14 residues in the CDR3. CDR1 is SNHLY and CDR2 is FYNNEI in the germline V gene. After removal of 2 bases from V and 10 bases from J, the junction contained 4 bases not matched to a gene. In DNA form, the CDR3 reads TGTGCCAGCAGTGAACGGACTAGCGGGTCCGAGCAGTTCTTC. The encoded protein is CASSERTSGSEQFF.

This clone has a handful of counts. The chain joins TRBV2 to TRBJ2-2, with 12 bases fitting TRBD2. Germline V gene lookup returns CDR1 SNHLY and CDR2 FYNNEI. The CDR3 runs 15 residues. The trim removed 6 bases at V and 6 bases at J, leaving 5 bases unmatched. CDR3 region: CASRATSGSPGELFF. DNA for the CDR3: TGTGCCAGCAGGGCGACTAGCGGGAGTCCCGGGGAGCTGTTTTTT.

The chain recombines TRBV18 with TRBJ1-3; D gene uncertain. Germline-derived CDR1 and CDR2 are KGHSH and LQKENI. V lost 3 bases, J lost 4 bases, and 7 bases lay in between. This CDR3 is 13 amino acids long. CDR3 region: CASSPRGGNTIYF. The CDR3 bases are TGTGCCAGCTCACCCCGCGGGGGAAACACCATATATTTT. Variable domain in full (rest from reference TRBV18 and TRBJ1-3): NAGVMQNPRHLVRRRGQEARLRCSPMKGHSHVYWYRQLPEEGLKFMVYLQKENIIDESGMPKERFSAEFPKEGPSILRIQQVVRGDSAAYFCASSPRGGNTIYFGEGSWLTVV.

The chain combines TRBV30 with TRBJ1-5, with a possible D match to TRBD1 (6 bases). With 0 bases removed from V and 7 bases from J, the gap between germline ends came to 10 bases. The germline V gene encodes CDR1 GTSNPN and CDR2 SVGIG (reference sequence). This CDR3 is built from 13 residues. The CDR3 region has the DNA TGTGCCTGGAGTGTAACCAGGGGACAGCCCCAGCATTTT. Translating gives CAWSVTRGQPQHF.

The chain links TRBV3-1 (or the pseudogene TRBV3-2) to TRBJ1-3, with D uncertain. Germline CDR1 LGHDT, CDR2 YNNKEL (reference sequence). The CDR3 is made up of 15 amino acids. Trimming cost V 1 base and J 4 bases, with 11 bases left between them. The CDR3 spells CASSQGHSGGNTIYF. In nucleotides, the CDR3 is TGTGCCAGCAGCCAAGGTCACAGCGGAGGAAACACCATATATTTT.

This chain's CDR3 is CASSRQGVSQNQPQHF. CDR3 DNA sequence: TGTGCCAGCAGTCGACAGGGCGTCTCTCAAAATCAGCCCCAGCATTTT. The chain has TRBV28 and TRBJ1-5; 7 nucleotides agree with TRBD1. The V gene end was trimmed by 5 bases and the J gene end by 4 bases; junction bases not matched to a gene: 11. The CDR3 length is 16 residues. Germline loops: CDR1 MDHEN, CDR2 SYDVKM.

The V call is TRBV27, the J call TRBJ2-1; the D is unclear. Trimming removed 8 bases from V and 0 bases from J, with 14 bases in between. In germline, CDR1 is MNHEY, CDR2 SMNVEV (reference sequence). This CDR3 contains 15 residues. CDR3 amino acids: CASADSSSSYNEQFF. As DNA, the CDR3 is TGTGCCAGCGCCGATAGTTCAAGCTCCTACAATGAGCAGTTCTTC.

The gene calls are TRBV7-9 and TRBJ1-1; 8 bases match TRBD1. This CDR3 comprises 15 residues. Germline V lookup: CDR1 SEHNR, CDR2 FQNEAQ (reference sequence). With 1 base clipped from V and 11 bases from J, the junction kept 12 bases outside the gene matches. The CDR3 DNA reads TGTGCCAGCAGCTTAGGGGGACAGGCGGAAGGTGGGGCTTTCTTT. Protein: CASSLGGQAEGGAFF.

The V gene is TRBV10-3, the J gene TRBJ2-7; unclear D gene. The V end lost 2 bases, the J end lost 2 bases, and 7 bases lay between the germline ends. Germline V lookup: CDR1 ENHRY, CDR2 SYGVKD. CDR3 length: 13 amino acids. CDR3 bases: TGTGCCATCAGTGAGGTGGCAACCTACGAGCAGTACTTC. This gives the protein CAISEVATYEQYF.

The chain employs TRBV18 and TRBJ2-2; 7 bases fit TRBD1. The length of the CDR3 is 15 residues. The germline CDR1 and CDR2 sequences are KGHSH and LQKENI. Trimming cost V 6 bases and J 3 bases; bases outside gene matches: 7. The CDR3 loop reads CASSYRGRDTGELFF. CDR3 nucleotide sequence: TGTGCCAGCTCGTACAGGGGTCGAGACACCGGGGAGCTGTTTTTT.

The chain employs TRBV4-2 and TRBJ2-7; the D gene is possibly TRBD2 (6 bases). There are 16 residues in the CDR3. V was trimmed by 4 bases and J by 0 bases, leaving 16 bases between them. Germline V lookup: CDR1 LGHNA, CDR2 YNFKEQ. CDR3 region: CASSPYGLLGSYEQYF. The CDR3 DNA sequence: TGTGCCAGCAGCCCATACGGACTATTGGGCTCCTACGAGCAGTACTTC.

The chain couples TRBV29-1 to TRBJ2-3; 10 bases are a match to TRBD2. The germline V gene encodes CDR1 SQVTM and CDR2 ANQGSEA. With V trimmed by 3 bases and J by 1 base, 4 bases remained unmatched. There are 15 residues in the CDR3. The CDR3 protein is CSVEGGTSGTDTQYF. The DNA of the CDR3 is TGCAGCGTTGAGGGTGGGACTAGCGGCACAGATACGCAGTATTTT.

This CDR3 is CASLRSGNTIYF. CDR3 sequence (DNA): TGTGCCAGCCTCAGGTCCGGAAACACCATATATTTT. The J gene is TRBJ1-3, the V gene TRBV12-3 or TRBV12-4; unclear D gene. The CDR3 is 12 amino acids. The germline V and J ends were trimmed by 8 bases and 4 bases, with 9 bases remaining between them.

The genes are TRBV4-1 and TRBJ1-5; no firm D call. In germline, CDR1 is MGHRA, CDR2 YSYEKL. V was cut by 2 bases and J by 0 bases, with 8 bases left in between. CDR3 size: 15 residues. CDR3 in amino acids: CASSQTSYSNQPQHF. In DNA form, the CDR3 reads TGCGCCAGCAGCCAAACCAGTTATAGCAATCAGCCCCAGCATTTT.